This TCR beta chain was recorded in a study of liver allograft versus peripheral blood T cells. Study information: Comparing T cell receptor repertoires in transplanted livers with those in recipients' peripheral blood was part of the design.

This clonotype was seen ten or more times. This CDR3 has 15 residues. Trimming pared 5 bases from V and 0 bases from J, leaving 12 bases between. CDR1 and CDR2 (germline): SGHNT, YYREEE (reference sequence). TCRdb itself ran the reads through MiXCR, one entry per CDR3 protein. The sample records approximately 16,000 distinct CDR3 sequences, more than 20% being singletons. The clonotype was recovered from a human patient who had a liver transplant. Some T cells may arise from the graft donor. The chain has TRBV5-4 and TRBJ2-1; D could derive from TRBD1 or TRBD2 (6 bases each). The CDR3 nucleotides are TGTGCCAGCAGTACGGGGGCCCGCTCCTACAATGAGCAGTTCTTC. Translation gives CASSTGARSYNEQFF.